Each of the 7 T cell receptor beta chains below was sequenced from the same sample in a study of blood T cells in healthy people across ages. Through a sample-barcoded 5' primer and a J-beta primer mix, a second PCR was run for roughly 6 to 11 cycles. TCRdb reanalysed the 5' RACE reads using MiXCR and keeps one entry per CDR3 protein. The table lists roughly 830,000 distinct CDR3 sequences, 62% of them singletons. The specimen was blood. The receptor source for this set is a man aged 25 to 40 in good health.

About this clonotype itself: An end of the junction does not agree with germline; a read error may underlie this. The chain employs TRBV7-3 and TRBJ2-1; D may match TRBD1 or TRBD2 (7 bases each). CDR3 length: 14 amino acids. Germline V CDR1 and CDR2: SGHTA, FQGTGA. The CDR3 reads CASSPQGGANEQFF. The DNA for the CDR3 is TGTGCCAGCAGCCCCCAGGGGGGGGCCAATGAGCAGTTTTTC.

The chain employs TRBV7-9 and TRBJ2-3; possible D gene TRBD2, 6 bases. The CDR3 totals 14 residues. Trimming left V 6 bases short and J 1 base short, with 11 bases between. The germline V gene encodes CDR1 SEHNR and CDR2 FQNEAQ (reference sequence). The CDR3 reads CASRLGLRTDTQYF. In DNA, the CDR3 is TGTGCCAGCAGGTTGGGACTTCGCACAGATACGCAGTATTTT.

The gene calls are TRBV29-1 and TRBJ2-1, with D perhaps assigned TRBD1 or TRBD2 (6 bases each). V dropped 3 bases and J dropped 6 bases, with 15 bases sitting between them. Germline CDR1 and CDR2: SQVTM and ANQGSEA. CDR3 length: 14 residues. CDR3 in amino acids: CSVEGGRLVNEQFF. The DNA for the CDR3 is TGCAGCGTTGAGGGGGGCCGGCTAGTCAATGAGCAGTTCTTC.

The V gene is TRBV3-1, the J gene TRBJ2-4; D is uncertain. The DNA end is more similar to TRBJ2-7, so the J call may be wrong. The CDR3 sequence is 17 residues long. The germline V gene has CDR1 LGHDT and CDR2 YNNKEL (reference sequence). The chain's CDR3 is CASSQDDLGPIGYEQYF. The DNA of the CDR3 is TGTGCCAGCAGCCAAGATGATCTGGGCCCAATAGGCTACGAGCAGTACTTC.

The chain's CDR3 is CASSPRIKDRDEGGSEQFF. DNA of the CDR3: TGTGCCAGCTCACCCCGGATTAAGGACAGAGACGAAGGGGGAAGTGAGCAGTTCTTC. The chain joins TRBV18 to TRBJ2-1; maybe TRBD1 (6 bases). Germline CDR1 KGHSH, CDR2 LQKENI. The CDR3 is made up of 19 amino acids. Deletions cut 3 bases from V and 9 bases from J, with 30 bases between.

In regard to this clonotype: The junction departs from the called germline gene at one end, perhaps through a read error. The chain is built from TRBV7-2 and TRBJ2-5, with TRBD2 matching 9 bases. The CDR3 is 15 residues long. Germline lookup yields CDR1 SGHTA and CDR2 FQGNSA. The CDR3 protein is CASSPRAGGLETQYF. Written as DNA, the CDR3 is TGTGCCAGCTCCCCCCGAGCGGGGGGCCTAGAGACCCAGTACTTT.

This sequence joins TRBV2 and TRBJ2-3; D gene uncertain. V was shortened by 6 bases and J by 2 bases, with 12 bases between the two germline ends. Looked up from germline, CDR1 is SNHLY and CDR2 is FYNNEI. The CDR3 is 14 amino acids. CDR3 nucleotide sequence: TGTGCCAGCAGGATGGACGGGTACACAGATACGCAGTATTTT. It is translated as CASRMDGYTDTQYF.